This T cell receptor beta chain appears in the sequencing data of a study of blood T cell repertoires in COVID-19 (dated by TCRdb to about 2020). Broadly, across the study: The collaborator samples originated in the United States, Italy and Spain and spanned the acute and convalescent phases of COVID-19. The prospective study material was composed of cDNA or gDNA derived from T cells, B-cell-depleted T cells, or PBMCs. Deeply sampled blood TCRbeta repertoires from subjects exposed to, actively infected with, or recovered from COVID-19 were included in the dataset. The repertoires were made available in a free public database intended to serve as a resource for research on the immune response to SARS-CoV-2. Samples came from the ongoing ImmuneRACE study (first 160 participants) plus 1,254 subjects from 6 global collaborators. Sample metadata almost always included a de-identified subject ID, COVID-19 status, age in years and sex. Where available, HLA class I and class II types were taken from metadata supplied by the sample provider and were not determined by assay-based typing.

Deletion took 4 bases off V and 0 bases off J, with a span of 4 bases between the germline ends. The CDR3 has 13 amino acids, counting the end cysteine and phenylalanine. Only CDR3 DNA remains: 39 bases, in frame from the first base. For CDR1 and CDR2, the germline V gene (reference sequence) lists MNHNY and SVGAGI. TCRbeta CDR3 regions were amplified from genomic DNA by means of the immunoSEQ Assay, a bias-controlled multiplex PCR. The original pipeline was this. Within the assay, amplification of reference gene primers was used to estimate how many nucleated cells each sample contained. To quantify the absolute abundance of each unique TCRbeta CDR3 rearrangement, sequence reads were collapsed and filtered. For each sample, productive Simpson clonality was calculated as the square root of Simpson's diversity index across productive rearrangements. TCRdb re-hosts the immuneACCESS table, in-frame sequences only. Its copies lack some clones; in the studies checked, an unresolved V gene accounts for under half of them, and the cause for the rest is not known. The V and J calls and clone size were taken over from that table, and D and trimming were inferred from the DNA. This sample has 100,000 to 150,000 clones in its table, and roughly 80% of those were observed once. The ten largest clones take up roughly 15% of the sample.

Points on this clone: Its antigen is unknown. Base quality data are lacking; no much larger clone is found one base away.

The collaborating institutions used their own protocols to collect whole blood in K2EDTA tubes. For TCRbeta analysis, collaborators shipped samples in one of three forms: frozen whole blood, isolated PBMCs, or DNA extracted from either of those sample types. On the study overall, not on this receptor specifically: Clinical and demographic metadata were provided uncurated, with the amount varying by source and participant.

The chain joins TRBV6-6 to TRBJ1-5; no confident D gene assignment can be made. The receptor was derived from a woman between 45 and 60 years old with acute or convalescent COVID-19. Specimen: peripheral blood. The DNA sequence is as follows: TGTGCCAGCAGTTTGAGTAGCAATCAGCCCCAGCATTTT. Its protein product is CASSLSSNQPQHF.